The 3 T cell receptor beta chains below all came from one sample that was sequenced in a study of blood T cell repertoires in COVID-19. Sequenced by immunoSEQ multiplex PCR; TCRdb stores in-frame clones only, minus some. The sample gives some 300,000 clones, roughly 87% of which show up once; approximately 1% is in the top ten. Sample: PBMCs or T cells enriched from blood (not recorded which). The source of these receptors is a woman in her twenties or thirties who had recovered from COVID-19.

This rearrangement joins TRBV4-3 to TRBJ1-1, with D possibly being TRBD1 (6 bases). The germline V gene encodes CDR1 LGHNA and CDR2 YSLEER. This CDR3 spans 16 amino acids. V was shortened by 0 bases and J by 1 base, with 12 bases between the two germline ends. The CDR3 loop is CASSQDWGPPNTEAFF. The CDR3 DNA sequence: TGCGCCAGCAGCCAAGATTGGGGGCCCCCGAACACTGAAGCTTTCTTT.

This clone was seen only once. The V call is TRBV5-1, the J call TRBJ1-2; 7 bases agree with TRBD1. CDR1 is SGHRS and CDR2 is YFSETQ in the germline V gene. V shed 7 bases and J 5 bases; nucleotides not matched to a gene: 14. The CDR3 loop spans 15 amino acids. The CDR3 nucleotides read TGCGCCAGCGGTCGGGACAGCCCGATTGAGTATGGCTACACCTTC. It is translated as CASGRDSPIEYGYTF.

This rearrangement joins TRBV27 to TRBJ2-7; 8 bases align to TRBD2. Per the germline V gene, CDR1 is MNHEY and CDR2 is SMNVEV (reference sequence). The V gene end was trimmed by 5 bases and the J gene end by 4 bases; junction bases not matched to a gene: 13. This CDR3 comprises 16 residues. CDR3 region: CASSKYSSGGSYEQYF. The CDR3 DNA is TGTGCCAGCAGTAAATACTCATCGGGGGGGTCTTACGAGCAGTACTTC.